This is a list of T cell receptor beta chains from one sample in a study of blood T cells in healthy people across ages. TCRdb analysed the 5' RACE reads with MiXCR anew, one entry per CDR3 protein. The sample has roughly 1,800,000 distinct CDR3 sequences, about 49% seen once. Sequenced input: blood. These receptors were obtained from a woman between 35 and 50 years old in good health. CDR3s include the opening cysteine and the closing phenylalanine or tryptophan. The order of the fields is clone size, J gene, V gene, CDR3 protein. Where a row states a size, it is once, few, many or the class of an expanded clone; other rows omit it.

few | TRBJ2-5 | TRBV7-9 | CASSLVLGQGDLKTQYF
. | TRBJ1-2 | TRBV7-2 | CASSSRPGQNNYGYTF
. | TRBJ1-6 | TRBV20-1 | CSAREDRGYNSPLHF
once | TRBJ1-1 | TRBV29-1 | CSVGQQMNTEAFF
. | TRBJ1-2 | TRBV28 | CASSLDQGEYGYTF
few | TRBJ2-1 | TRBV9 | CASSVEPNGKYNEQFF
. | TRBJ2-6 | TRBV6-5 | CASSPGEGQINVLTF
. | TRBJ1-1 | TRBV7-9 | CASSNRESNTEAFF
. | TRBJ1-4 | TRBV7-2 | CASSLVGRGNEKLFF
. | TRBJ1-1 | TRBV21-1 | CASSINCTEAFF
. | TRBJ2-7 | TRBV5-1 | CASSSKGDEQYF
. | TRBJ1-1 | TRBV5-1 | CASSQPQGRSEAFF
. | TRBJ2-1 | TRBV20-1 | CSARASGVNEQFF
. | TRBJ1-1 | TRBV3-1 | CASSQLGGGTEAFF
. | TRBJ2-5 | TRBV5-1 | CATGTGDTTQYF
. | TRBJ2-5 | TRBV6-1 | CASSESRGRETQYF
few | TRBJ2-3 | TRBV6-5 | CASGQQGARTDTQYF
. | TRBJ2-7 | TRBV20-1 | CSARDPGTSAYEQYF
. | TRBJ2-1 | TRBV29-1 | CSVESPNEQFF
. | TRBJ2-6 | TRBV7-2 | CASSLASVTGSAPGANVLTF
. | TRBJ1-4 | TRBV5-6 | CASSSANQVATNEKLFF
few | TRBJ2-1 | TRBV5-5 | CASSGLASGGPYNEQFF
. | TRBJ2-3 | TRBV27 | CASSLKRTGGRTDTQYF
few | TRBJ2-1 | TRBV27 | CASSLDRGINEQFF
. | TRBJ2-3 | TRBV18 | CASSFGGQGAADTQYF
once | TRBJ2-1 | TRBV11-1 | CASSARTSGGNNEQFF
few | TRBJ2-1 | TRBV10-3 | CAIREASGMGDNEQFF
few | TRBJ2-3 | TRBV29-1 | CSGADGSGGWTDTQYF
. | TRBJ2-3 | TRBV20-1 | CSAQTSGGFTDTQYF
. | TRBJ2-1 | TRBV7-2 | CASSLVAVGGPPDNEQFF
. | TRBJ2-7 | TRBV14 | CASSQQGQGISYEQYF
. | TRBJ1-4 | TRBV7-2 | CASSLQEKNEKLFF
. | TRBJ1-1 | TRBV24-1 | CATSAYSGAEAFF